Shown below are 10 T cell receptor beta chains from a single sample sequenced in a study of memory CD4+ T cells and cytomegalovirus serostatus. The sort gate was single viable CD3+CD4+CD8-CD45RO+ cells for memory CD4+ T cells. The repertoire was sequenced with immunoSEQ multiplex PCR; TCRdb's copy has only in-frame clones and lacks some. The sample includes around 60,000 clones, around 77% of them seen just once. The sample consisted of memory CD4+ T cells from blood. These receptors originate from an adult in good health and CMV-seronegative.

The rearrangement joins TRBV5-6 to TRBJ1-4, with D possibly being TRBD1 (5 bases). Germline CDR1 reads SGHDT; CDR2 reads YYEEEE. The CDR3 is 14 residues long. The V and J ends lost 4 bases and 6 bases respectively, with 13 bases between them. CDR3 in DNA: TGTGCCAGCAGCCCGGGACGGCGGGATGAAAAACTGTTTTTT. Protein: CASSPGRRDEKLFF.

The chain joins TRBV29-1 to TRBJ2-3; perhaps D is TRBD1 or TRBD2 (5 bases each). The V gene's germline CDR1 is SQVTM and CDR2 ANQGSEA. CDR3 length: 14 amino acids. Trimming took 4 bases from V and 5 from J, leaving 16 bases between them. The CDR3, as DNA: TGCAGCGTTGGGGGGTCCAGCGGTTTAGATACGCAGTATTTT. It translates to CSVGGSSGLDTQYF.

For this clone: This specimen includes other DNA sequences encoding the same CDR3. The chain joins TRBV28 to TRBJ1-3; 8 bases are shared with TRBD1. V lost 4 bases, J lost 4 bases, and 3 bases stayed unmatched. The CDR3 has 14 amino acids. In germline, CDR1 is MDHEN, CDR2 SYDVKM. In DNA form, the CDR3 reads TGTGCCAGCAGTTCAGGGGGCTCAGGAAACACCATATATTTT. As protein: CASSSGGSGNTIYF.

The rearrangement joins TRBV28 to TRBJ1-2; unclear D gene. V lost 7 bases to trimming and J lost 4 bases, with 7 bases between them. Germline V gene data show CDR1 as MDHEN and CDR2 as SYDVKM. The CDR3 sequence is 11 residues long. CDR3 residues: CASTTSYGYTF. CDR3 nucleotide sequence: TGTGCCAGCACGACAAGCTATGGCTACACCTTC.

The rearrangement uses TRBV6-5 and TRBJ2-2; 10 positions agree with TRBD2. From germline, CDR1 is MNHEY and CDR2 SVGAGI. The V segment lost 7 bases and the J segment 5 bases; nucleotides outside the gene matches: 7. The CDR3 spans 15 residues. The DNA for the CDR3 is TGTGCCAGCACCCAGCTAGCGGGAGATACCGGGGAGCTGTTTTTT. It is translated as CASTQLAGDTGELFF.

With respect to this clone: The same CDR3 arises from other DNA sequences in this sample as well. The gene calls are TRBV30 and TRBJ2-4; the D is unclear. The CDR3 spans 14 residues. V was trimmed by 0 bases and J by 1 base, leaving 7 bases between them. Germline V gene sequence: CDR1 GTSNPN, CDR2 SVGIG (reference sequence). The CDR3 DNA is TGTGCCTGGAGTGTTGGGGTTGCCAAAAACATTCAGTACTTC. This gives the protein CAWSVGVAKNIQYF.

This clone was seen only a few times. The chain has TRBV2 and TRBJ2-5; D remains unclear. The CDR3 covers 14 residues. CDR1 and CDR2 from the germline V gene are SNHLY and FYNNEI. V lost 5 bases and J lost 3, with 13 bases in between. The CDR3: CASSTRRTEETQYF. The CDR3 DNA is TGTGCCAGCAGTACGCGCCGAACCGAAGAGACCCAGTACTTC.

The rearrangement links TRBV7-3 to TRBJ2-3, with D perhaps TRBD1 (5 bases). V gave up 4 bases and J gave up 1 base, with 12 bases separating them. CDR1 is SGHTA, CDR2 FQGTGA, per germline. CDR3 size: 15 residues. CDR3 bases: TGTGCCAGCAGCTCAACAGGTTTGGGCACAGATACGCAGTATTTT. It specifies CASSSTGLGTDTQYF.

The chain links TRBV7-9 to TRBJ2-5; 10 bases map to TRBD1. The CDR3 totals 16 residues. V trimming: 5 bases; J trimming: 1 base; junction bases outside the gene matches: 7. Germline loops: CDR1 SEHNR, CDR2 FQNEAQ (reference sequence). CDR3 sequence reads: CASSKGDRGIQETQYF. The CDR3 bases are TGTGCCAGCAGCAAAGGGGACAGGGGAATCCAAGAGACCCAGTACTTC.

The V gene is TRBV29-1, the J gene TRBJ1-2; a possible D gene is TRBD1 (5 bases). The length of the CDR3 is 13 residues. V shed 3 bases and J shed 4 bases, with 12 bases lying between them. CDR1 SQVTM and CDR2 ANQGSEA come from the germline V gene. CDR3 loop: CSVELGRGYGYTF. CDR3 bases: TGCAGCGTTGAGTTGGGGCGGGGCTATGGCTACACCTTC. Full variable domain (missing parts from reference TRBV29-1 and TRBJ1-2): SAVISQKPSRDICQRGTSLTIQCQVDSQVTMMFWYRQQPGQSLTLIATANQGSEATYESGFVIDKFPISRPNLTFSTLTVSNMSPEDSSIYLCSVELGRGYGYTFGSGTRLTVV.